Below are 24 T cell receptor beta chains sequenced from a single sample in a study of T cell changes during pregnancy in multiple sclerosis. TCRdb's table, derived via immunoSEQ multiplex PCR, lists solely in-frame clones and lacks some. Among 100,000 or so clones listed, 90% to 95% were seen once. The sequencing here drew on peripheral blood, taken before pregnancy. The source of these receptors is a female donor with multiple sclerosis, enrolled in a pregnancy study.

This chain connects TRBV11-2 to TRBJ2-5; tentative D call: TRBD2 (6 bases). The germline gives CDR1 SGHAT, CDR2 FQNNGV. V lost 1 base and J 2 bases, leaving 20 bases between the germline ends. The CDR3 runs to 18 residues. CDR3 sequence reads: CASSLGDGVSGFQETQYF. CDR3 bases: TGTGCCAGCAGCTTAGGTGATGGTGTAAGCGGGTTTCAAGAGACCCAGTACTTC.

The V call is TRBV11-3, the J call TRBJ2-1; no clear D gene. Germline-derived CDR1 and CDR2 are SGHNT and YENEEA. Between the trimmed V and J ends, which lost 1 base and 9 bases, there was a span of 13 bases. The CDR3 is 14 residues long. The DNA for the CDR3 is TGTGCCAGCAGCTTAGGTGCCCCGGGTGGTGAGCAGTTCTTC. It translates to CASSLGAPGGEQFF.

This clone was seen once. V usage is TRBV4-1 and J usage is TRBJ2-7; D remains unclear. The ends were cut back, 3 bases at V and 0 bases at J, with 9 bases in the middle. CDR1 and CDR2 (germline): MGHRA, YSYEKL. The CDR3 sequence is 14 residues long. The CDR3 sequence is CASSQTAGSYEQYF. CDR3 DNA sequence: TGCGCCAGCAGCCAGACGGCAGGCTCCTACGAGCAGTACTTC.

This sequence joins TRBV4-1 and TRBJ2-1, with TRBD2 matching 14 bases. V shed 3 bases, J shed 0 bases, and the junction held 4 bases outside the gene matches. Germline V gene data show CDR1 as MGHRA and CDR2 as YSYEKL. The CDR3 spans 18 residues. The CDR3 coding sequence is TGCGCCAGCAGCCAGGGACTAGCGGGAGCGGTCTCCTACAATGAGCAGTTCTTC. Protein: CASSQGLAGAVSYNEQFF.

The V call is TRBV20-1, the J call TRBJ1-2; 10 bases agree with TRBD1. Looked up from germline, CDR1 is DFQATT and CDR2 is SNEGSKA (reference sequence). The CDR3 consists of 11 residues. The CDR3 region has the DNA TGCAGCGGGACAGGGGAATGGGGCTACACCTTC. Its protein is CSGTGEWGYTF.

V usage is TRBV2 and J usage is TRBJ1-2, with 8 bases aligning to TRBD1. Germline V gene data show CDR1 as SNHLY and CDR2 as FYNNEI. This CDR3 is 15 amino acids long. The ends lost 6 bases at V and 8 bases at J; junction bases unmatched: 14. This CDR3 is CASRGRIGDRKGYTF. The CDR3 DNA follows: TGTGCCAGCAGAGGACGAATCGGGGACAGGAAAGGCTACACCTTC.

V gene TRBV19 combines with J gene TRBJ2-5, with 8 bases that match TRBD1. Germline CDR1 and CDR2: LNHDA and SQIVND (reference sequence). Trimming at V came to 8 bases and at J to 1 base, leaving 3 bases not matched to a gene. The CDR3 contains 13 residues. DNA of the CDR3: TGTGCCAGTGGCGGACAGGGCCAAGAGACCCAGTACTTC. Amino acid sequence: CASGGQGQETQYF. The entire variable domain, with the rest obtained from reference TRBV19 and TRBJ2-5, is as follows: DGGITQSPKYLFRKEGQNVTLSCEQNLNHDAMYWYRQDPGQGLRLIYYSQIVNDFQKGDIAEGYSVSREKKESFPLTVTSAQKNPTAFYLCASGGQGQETQYFGPGTRLLVL.

V gene TRBV5-1 combines with J gene TRBJ2-7; 9 bases match TRBD2. The CDR3 is 17 residues long. V trimming: 0 bases; J trimming: 3 bases; junction bases outside the gene matches: 10. Germline CDR1 SGHRS, CDR2 YFSETQ. The CDR3: CASSLGRREGPFYEQYF. CDR3 DNA: TGCGCCAGCAGCTTGGGTAGGCGGGAGGGCCCTTTCTACGAGCAGTACTTC.

V is TRBV6-5 and J is TRBJ1-4; D gene unclear. CDR3 size: 14 residues. V was clipped by 6 bases and J by 5 bases, with 13 bases between them. Germline CDR1 and CDR2: MNHEY and SVGAGI. CDR3 sequence reads: CASRPRHLNEKLFF. CDR3 DNA: TGTGCCAGCAGACCCCGACATTTAAATGAAAAACTGTTTTTT.

The chain recombines TRBV4-2 with TRBJ2-1, with 7 bases aligning to TRBD2. V trimming: 1 base; J trimming: 7 bases; junction bases outside the gene matches: 7. This CDR3 spans 15 amino acids. CDR1 and CDR2 from the germline V gene are LGHNA and YNFKEQ. CDR3 coding DNA: TGTGCCAGCAGCCAAGTTCTAGCGGAGGGGAATGAGCAGTTCTTC. Its protein is CASSQVLAEGNEQFF.

The chain links TRBV27 to TRBJ2-1; D might be TRBD2 (6 bases). Germline V gene lookup returns CDR1 MNHEY and CDR2 SMNVEV (reference sequence). The length of the CDR3 is 13 residues. Trimming took off 6 bases at V and 9 bases at J, with 15 bases between the two ends. The CDR3 region is CASSDYGTGEQFF. CDR3 nucleotides: TGTGCCAGCAGCGATTACGGGACTGGTGAGCAGTTCTTC.

The CDR3 region has the DNA TGTGCCAGAAGCGCAACAGGGGGCGGTGAAGGGATGACTAGCTCCTACAATGAGCAGTTCTTC. Amino acids: CARSATGGGEGMTSSYNEQFF. The rearrangement uses TRBV5-3 and TRBJ2-1; 9 bases map to TRBD1. TRBV5-3 has ORF status, its function being uncertain. V lost 4 bases and J lost 0; bases outside the gene matches: 20. The CDR3 consists of 21 residues.

This chain links TRBV4-1 with TRBJ2-7, with 7 bases that match TRBD1. CDR3 length: 15 amino acids. From germline, CDR1 is MGHRA and CDR2 YSYEKL. J was trimmed by 13 bases and V by 4 bases; bases with no gene match: 19. CDR3 bases: TGCGCCAGCAGCCCGACGAAGGGGGCCTCCTACGAGTTTTACTTC. Translating it yields CASSPTKGASYEFYF.

The CDR3 loop is CASSPTGVEQYF. The CDR3 DNA is TGCGCCAGCAGCCCGACAGGGGTCGAGCAGTACTTC. This sequence joins TRBV5-1 and TRBJ2-7; 8 nucleotides agree with TRBD1. The CDR3 consists of 12 residues. J gave up 6 bases and V 4 bases, and 3 bases lay outside the gene matches. CDR1 is SGHRS and CDR2 is YFSETQ in the germline V gene.

The gene calls are TRBV4-3 and TRBJ2-5; perhaps TRBD2 as D (5 bases). Trimming removed 0 bases at V and 7 bases at J, with 12 bases between. The V gene's germline CDR1 is LGHNA and CDR2 YSLEER. This CDR3 is built from 14 residues. The CDR3 reads CASSQDTDYGTQYF. CDR3 in DNA: TGCGCCAGCAGCCAAGATACCGACTACGGGACCCAGTACTTC.

The chain has TRBV7-9 and TRBJ1-4; weak D call: TRBD1 (6 bases). The CDR3 has 15 amino acids. Per germline, CDR1 SEHNR and CDR2 FQNEAQ (reference sequence). V was pared by 4 bases and J by 6 bases, with 15 bases between. The CDR3 protein is CASSSRPGGHEKLFF. The CDR3 region has the DNA TGTGCCAGCAGCTCCAGGCCTGGGGGCCATGAAAAACTGTTTTTT.

The chain couples TRBV4-2 to TRBJ2-7; D unclear. The CDR3 covers 13 residues. CDR1 and CDR2 (germline): LGHNA, YNFKEQ. V was pared by 0 bases and J by 5 bases, with 8 bases between. CDR3 sequence: CASSQDWANEQYF. Written as DNA, the CDR3 is TGTGCCAGCAGCCAAGATTGGGCGAACGAGCAGTACTTC.

This chain links TRBV12-2 with TRBJ2-7; the DNA was not used to check the table's D call, TRBD2. TRBV12-2 is noted as a pseudogene. This CDR3 comprises 15 residues. The CDR3 protein is CASRLGKFGAYEQYF. As DNA, the CDR3 is TGTGCAAGTCGCTTAGGTAAGTTCGGGGCCTACGAGCAGTACTTC.

The chain recombines TRBV5-4 with TRBJ1-2; a possible D gene is TRBD1 (6 bases). Trimming took 0 bases from V and 0 from J, leaving 12 bases between them. The CDR3 covers 16 residues. Germline values: CDR1 SGHNT, CDR2 YYREEE (reference sequence). The CDR3 DNA is TGTGCCAGCAGCTTGGAACAGGGATGGACTAACTATGGCTACACCTTC. Encoded protein: CASSLEQGWTNYGYTF.

CDR3 loop: CASSYGTYKGAFF. The CDR3 bases are TGTGCCAGCAGTTACGGCACCTACAAGGGGGCTTTCTTT. The chain couples TRBV6-6 to TRBJ1-1; D may be TRBD1 (5 bases). Trimming left V 2 bases short and J 11 bases short, with 15 bases between. Germline CDR1 is MNHNY and CDR2 is SVGAGI (reference sequence). CDR3 length: 13 amino acids.

CDR3 DNA: TGCGCCAGCAGCTTGGCCCTTGGGAGCTACGAGCAGTACTTC. Protein sequence: CASSLALGSYEQYF. The chain uses TRBV5-1 and TRBJ2-7; TRBD2 is a possible D gene (5 bases). This CDR3 spans 14 amino acids. Per germline, CDR1 SGHRS and CDR2 YFSETQ. V lost 0 bases and J lost 3, with 10 bases in between.

This chain uses TRBV19 with TRBJ1-5; D unresolved. Per germline, CDR1 LNHDA and CDR2 SQIVND (reference sequence). The V and J ends lost 1 base and 2 bases respectively, with 15 bases between them. CDR3 length: 17 amino acids. The CDR3 DNA follows: TGTGCCAGTAGTATAGTGAGAGGGCAGGCCGGCAATCAGCCCCAGCATTTT. It translates to CASSIVRGQAGNQPQHF.

This chain links TRBV29-1 with TRBJ2-2; maybe TRBD2 (5 bases). The CDR3 spans 12 residues. V was clipped by 5 bases and J by 5 bases, with 9 bases between them. Germline CDR1 is SQVTM and CDR2 is ANQGSEA. DNA of the CDR3: TGCAGCGTTCCAGGAGGAACCGGGGAGCTGTTTTTT. It specifies CSVPGGTGELFF.

V usage is TRBV7-9 and J usage is TRBJ1-4, with TRBD1 matching 7 bases. This CDR3 has 14 amino acids. Germline-derived CDR1 and CDR2 are SEHNR and FQNEAQ (reference sequence). V dropped 4 bases and J dropped 8; count of bases not matched to a gene: 7. Here the CDR3 DNA reads TGTGCCAGCAGCTCACCGGGACAGTTAGAAAAACTGTTTTTT. Encoded protein: CASSSPGQLEKLFF.